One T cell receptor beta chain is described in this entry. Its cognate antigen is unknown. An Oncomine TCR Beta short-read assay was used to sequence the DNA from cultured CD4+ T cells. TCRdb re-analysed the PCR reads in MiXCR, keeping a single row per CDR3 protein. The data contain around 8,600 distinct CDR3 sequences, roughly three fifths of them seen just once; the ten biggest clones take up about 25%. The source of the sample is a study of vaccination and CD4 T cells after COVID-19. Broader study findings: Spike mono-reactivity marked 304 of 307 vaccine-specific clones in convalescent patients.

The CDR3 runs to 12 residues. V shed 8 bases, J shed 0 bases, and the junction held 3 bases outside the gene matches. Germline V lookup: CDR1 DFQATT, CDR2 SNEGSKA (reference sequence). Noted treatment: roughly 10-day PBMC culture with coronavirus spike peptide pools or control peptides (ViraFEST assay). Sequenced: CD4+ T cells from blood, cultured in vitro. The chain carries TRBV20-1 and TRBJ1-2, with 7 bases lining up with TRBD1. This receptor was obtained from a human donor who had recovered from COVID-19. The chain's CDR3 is CSSDRANYGYTF. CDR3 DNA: TGCAGTTCTGACAGGGCTAACTATGGCTACACCTTC.